Detailed here is one T cell receptor beta chain. What it binds is unknown. V was cut by 4 bases and J by 5 bases, with 20 bases left in between. Germline CDR1 reads PRHDT; CDR2 reads FYEKMQ (reference sequence). The CDR3 is 16 residues long. The data were obtained in a study of cytomegalovirus exposure and HLA in healthy donors. Study background: The platform used for the approximately 130 validation repertoires matched that of the approximately 640 first-cohort repertoires, a later analysis reported.

Notes on the study in general: The majority of TCR sequences were rare, yet some public TCRs appeared in many donors.

Separate from the roughly 700-subject first cohort was the 120-subject validation cohort, to which the donors belonged. Here immunoSEQ multiplex PCR was the method, and the copy in TCRdb shows in-frame clones only, minus some. This table holds 200,000 or so clones, about 79% found once. The clonotype comes from a woman aged 25 to 45 in good health and CMV-seropositive. The chain carries TRBV13 and TRBJ1-1, with TRBD1 as a possible D gene (6 bases). The sequencing sample was made of PBMCs. The chain's CDR3 is CASSSTEGVRGTEAFF. In DNA form, the CDR3 reads TGTGCCAGCAGCTCGACTGAGGGGGTACGAGGGACTGAAGCTTTCTTT.